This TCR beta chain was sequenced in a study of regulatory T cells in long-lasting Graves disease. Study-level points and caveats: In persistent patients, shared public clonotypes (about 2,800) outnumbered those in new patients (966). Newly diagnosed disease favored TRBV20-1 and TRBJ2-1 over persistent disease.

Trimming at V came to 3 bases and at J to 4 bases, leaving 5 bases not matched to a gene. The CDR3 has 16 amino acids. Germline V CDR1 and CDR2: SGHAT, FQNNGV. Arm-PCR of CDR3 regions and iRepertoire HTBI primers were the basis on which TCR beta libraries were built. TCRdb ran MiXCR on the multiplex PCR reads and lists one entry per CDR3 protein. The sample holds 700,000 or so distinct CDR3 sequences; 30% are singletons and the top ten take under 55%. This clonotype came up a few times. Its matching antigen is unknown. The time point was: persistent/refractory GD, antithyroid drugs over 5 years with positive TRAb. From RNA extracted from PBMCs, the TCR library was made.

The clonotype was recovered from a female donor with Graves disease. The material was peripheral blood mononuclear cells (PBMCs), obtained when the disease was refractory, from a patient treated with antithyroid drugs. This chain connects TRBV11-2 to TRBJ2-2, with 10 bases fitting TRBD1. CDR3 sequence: CASSFGTGVTTGELFF. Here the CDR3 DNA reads TGTGCCAGCAGCTTTGGGACAGGGGTTACCACCGGGGAGCTGTTTTTT.